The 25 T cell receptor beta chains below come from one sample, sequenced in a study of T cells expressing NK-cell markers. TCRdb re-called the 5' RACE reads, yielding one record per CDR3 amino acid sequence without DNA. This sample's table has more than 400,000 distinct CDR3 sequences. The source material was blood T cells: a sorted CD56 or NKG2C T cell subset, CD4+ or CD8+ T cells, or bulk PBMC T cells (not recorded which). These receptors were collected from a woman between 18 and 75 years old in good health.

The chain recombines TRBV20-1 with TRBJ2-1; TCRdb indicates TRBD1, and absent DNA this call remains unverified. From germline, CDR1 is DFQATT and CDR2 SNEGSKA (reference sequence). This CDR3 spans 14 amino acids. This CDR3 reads CSAPGTSSYNEQFF.

The CDR3 region is CASSVRTSGAFGNEQFF. This rearrangement joins TRBV6-1 to TRBJ2-1; TCRdb calls TRBD2, which cannot be checked without DNA. The CDR3 runs 17 residues. Per germline, CDR1 MNHNS and CDR2 SASEGT.

CDR3: CASSQAPSGGTDTQYF. The V gene is TRBV4-1, the J gene TRBJ2-3; TCRdb indicates TRBD2, and absent DNA this call remains unverified. The germline V gene encodes CDR1 MGHRA and CDR2 YSYEKL. This CDR3 has 16 amino acids.

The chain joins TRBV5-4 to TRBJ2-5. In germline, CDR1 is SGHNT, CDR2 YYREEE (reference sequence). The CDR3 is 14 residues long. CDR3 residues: CASSLELLQETQYF.

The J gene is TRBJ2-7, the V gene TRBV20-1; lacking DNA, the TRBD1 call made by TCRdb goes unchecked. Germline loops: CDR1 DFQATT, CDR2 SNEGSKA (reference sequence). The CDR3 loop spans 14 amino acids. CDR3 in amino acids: CSASGPNEPWEQYF.

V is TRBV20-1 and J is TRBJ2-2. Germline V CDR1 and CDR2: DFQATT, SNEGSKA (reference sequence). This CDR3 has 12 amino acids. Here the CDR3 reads CSAPINTGELFF.

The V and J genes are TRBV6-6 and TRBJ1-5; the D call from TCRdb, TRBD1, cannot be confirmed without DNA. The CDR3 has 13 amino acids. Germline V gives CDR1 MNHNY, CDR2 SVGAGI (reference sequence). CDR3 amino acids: CASTDAGNQPQHF.

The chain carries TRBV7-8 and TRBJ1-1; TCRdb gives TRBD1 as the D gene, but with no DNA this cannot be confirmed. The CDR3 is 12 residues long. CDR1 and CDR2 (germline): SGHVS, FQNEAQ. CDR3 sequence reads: CASSRWGMEAFF.

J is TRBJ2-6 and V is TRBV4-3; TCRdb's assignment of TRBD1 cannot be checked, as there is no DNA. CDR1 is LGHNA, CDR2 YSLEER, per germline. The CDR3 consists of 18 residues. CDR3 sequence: CASSQDGQGLSGANVLTF.

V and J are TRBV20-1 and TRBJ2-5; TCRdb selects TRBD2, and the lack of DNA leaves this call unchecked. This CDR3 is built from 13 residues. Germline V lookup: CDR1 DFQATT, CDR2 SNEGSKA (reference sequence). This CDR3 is CSAIGPPAGTQYF.

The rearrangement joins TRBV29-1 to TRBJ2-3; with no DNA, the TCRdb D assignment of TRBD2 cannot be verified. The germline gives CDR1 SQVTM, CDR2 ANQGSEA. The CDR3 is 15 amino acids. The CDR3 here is CSVERELGLTDTQYF.

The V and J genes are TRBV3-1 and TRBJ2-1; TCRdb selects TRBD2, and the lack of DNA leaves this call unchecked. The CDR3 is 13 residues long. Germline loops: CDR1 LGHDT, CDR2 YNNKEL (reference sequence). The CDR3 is CASSQPRGGEQFF.

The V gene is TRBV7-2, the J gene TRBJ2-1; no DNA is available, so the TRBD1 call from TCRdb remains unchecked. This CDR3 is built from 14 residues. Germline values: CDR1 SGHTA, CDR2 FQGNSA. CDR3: CASSLSEWGRGAFF.

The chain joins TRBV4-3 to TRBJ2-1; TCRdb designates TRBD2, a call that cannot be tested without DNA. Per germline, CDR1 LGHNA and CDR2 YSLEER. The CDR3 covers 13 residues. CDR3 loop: CASSQVGADEQFF.

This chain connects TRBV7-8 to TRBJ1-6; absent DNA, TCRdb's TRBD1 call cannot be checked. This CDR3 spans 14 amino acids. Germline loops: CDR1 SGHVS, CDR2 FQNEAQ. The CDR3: CASRPRQGGSPLHF. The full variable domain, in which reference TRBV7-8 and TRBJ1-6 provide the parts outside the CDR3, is GAGVSQSPRYKVAKRGQDVALRCDPISGHVSLFWYQQALGQGPEFLTYFQNEAQLDKSGLPSDRFFAERPEGSVSTLKIQRTQQEDSAVYLCASRPRQGGSPLHFGNGTRLTVT.

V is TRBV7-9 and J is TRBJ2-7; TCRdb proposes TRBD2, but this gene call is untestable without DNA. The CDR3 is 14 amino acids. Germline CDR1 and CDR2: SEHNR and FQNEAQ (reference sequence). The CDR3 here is CASSQGGSRLEQYF.

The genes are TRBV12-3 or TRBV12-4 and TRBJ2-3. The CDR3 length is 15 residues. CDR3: CASSFSGSTADTQYF.

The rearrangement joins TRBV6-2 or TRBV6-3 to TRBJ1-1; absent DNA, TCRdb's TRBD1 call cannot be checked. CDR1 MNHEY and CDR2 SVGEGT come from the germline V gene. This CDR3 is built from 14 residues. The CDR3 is CASSRARGRTEAFF.

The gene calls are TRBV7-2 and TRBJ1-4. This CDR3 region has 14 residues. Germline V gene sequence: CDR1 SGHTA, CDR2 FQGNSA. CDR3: CASSRPSLNEKLFF. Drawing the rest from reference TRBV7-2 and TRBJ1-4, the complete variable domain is GAGVSQSPSNKVTEKGKDVELRCDPISGHTALYWYRQSLGQGLEFLIYFQGNSAPDKSGLPSDRFSAERTGGSVSTLTIQRTQQEDSAVYLCASSRPSLNEKLFFGSGTQLSVL.

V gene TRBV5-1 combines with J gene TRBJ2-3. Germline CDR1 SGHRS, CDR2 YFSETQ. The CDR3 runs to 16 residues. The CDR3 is CASSLVVASGTDTQYF.

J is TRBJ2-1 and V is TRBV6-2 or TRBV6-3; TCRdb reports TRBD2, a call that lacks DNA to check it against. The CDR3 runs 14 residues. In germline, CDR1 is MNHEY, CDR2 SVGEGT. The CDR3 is CASSYLGLAVLSFF.

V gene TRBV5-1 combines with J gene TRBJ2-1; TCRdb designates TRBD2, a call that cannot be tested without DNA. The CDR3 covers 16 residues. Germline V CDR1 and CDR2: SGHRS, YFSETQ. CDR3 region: CASSSTSGRALNEQFF.

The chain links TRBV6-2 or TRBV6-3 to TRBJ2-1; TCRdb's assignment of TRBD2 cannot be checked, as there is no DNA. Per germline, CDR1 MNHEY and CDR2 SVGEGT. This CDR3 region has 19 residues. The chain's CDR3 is CASSYDRGPSGRGYNEQFF.

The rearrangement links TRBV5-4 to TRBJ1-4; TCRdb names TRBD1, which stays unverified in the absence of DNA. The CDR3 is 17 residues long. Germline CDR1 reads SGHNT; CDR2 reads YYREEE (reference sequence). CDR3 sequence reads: CASSYITGTPAGEKLFF.

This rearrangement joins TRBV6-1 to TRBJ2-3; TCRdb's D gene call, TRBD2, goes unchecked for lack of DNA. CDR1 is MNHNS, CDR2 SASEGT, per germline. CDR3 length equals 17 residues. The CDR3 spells CASSPESPRWTTDTQYF.